The rows below give T cell receptor beta chains drawn from one sample of a study of T cells in tumors after PD-1 blockade. The method was immunoSEQ multiplex PCR; TCRdb's version includes in-frame clones alone and lacks a portion of them. This table has approximately 47,000 clones, more than 60% appearing once. Material: PBMCs, obtained before anti-PD-1 therapy. These receptors originate from a human donor with advanced basal cell or squamous cell carcinoma (not recorded which). Each CDR3 is given with its conserved first and last residue. Some rows mark clone size as missing; the rest say once, few, many or name a class of expanded clone.

j_call	v_call	clone_size	cdr3_length	cdr3_aa
TRBJ1-2	TRBV7-9	few	12	CASSDGGYGYTF
TRBJ2-5	TRBV19	once	14	CASSPPMGVGSQYF
TRBJ1-1	TRBV3-1/TRBV3-2	NA	13	CASSQVENTEAFF
TRBJ1-2	TRBV4-2	many	11	CASSPGEGYTF
TRBJ2-1	TRBV7-9	NA	11	CASSFTGEQFF
TRBJ2-1	TRBV11-3	NA	14	CASSLARRVNEQFF
TRBJ2-6	TRBV7-2	NA	15	CASSQQLSGANVLTF
TRBJ2-7	TRBV3-1/TRBV3-2	NA	12	CASSQRTYEQYF
TRBJ1-3	TRBV9	many	13	CASSPAPGNTIYF
TRBJ1-2	TRBV4-1	NA	17	CASSQVWSADSNYGYTF
TRBJ1-2	TRBV7-9	few	13	CASSLDSPEGYTF
TRBJ1-4	TRBV3-1/TRBV3-2	NA	15	CASSQDLGGGEKLFF
TRBJ1-1	TRBV6-6	NA	14	CASNPDRGGTEAFF
TRBJ2-7	TRBV2	few	12	CASSRAPLEQYF
TRBJ2-3	TRBV24-1	NA	19	CATSDSQPVSGASTDTQYF
TRBJ2-3	TRBV12-3/TRBV12-4	NA	13	CASRLGAGDTQYF
TRBJ2-7	TRBV7-2	NA	16	CASSRGLASVSYEQYF
TRBJ1-1	TRBV6-1	NA	14	CASSDFWGSTEAFF
TRBJ2-7	TRBV27	once	15	CASSLMTSEAYEQYF
TRBJ2-7	TRBV7-2	NA	15	CASSLSSQRGHEQYF
TRBJ2-3	TRBV6-1	NA	15	CASSDLGTKHYTQYF
TRBJ1-2	TRBV29-1	once	12	CSVVAGGGGYTF
TRBJ1-3	TRBV5-6	NA	17	CASSFRATGLSGNTIYF
TRBJ2-7	TRBV11-3	NA	14	CASSFVTGSYEQYF
TRBJ2-3	TRBV5-1	NA	15	CASSLEGRSTDTQYF
TRBJ1-1	TRBV12-3/TRBV12-4	once	13	CASSPGTDTEAFF
TRBJ1-1	TRBV25-1	NA	11	CATISGIEAFF
TRBJ1-1	TRBV13	NA	14	CASRADRVNTEAFF
TRBJ2-2	TRBV7-8	NA	14	CASSLTGESDALFF
TRBJ2-1	TRBV6-2/TRBV6-3	NA	15	CASSSWDSSYNEQFF
TRBJ1-1	TRBV6-6	NA	14	CASSYSEGNTEAFF
TRBJ2-1	TRBV2	NA	15	CASSLGHGVYNEQFF
TRBJ2-2	TRBV7-9	few	15	CASSLNPFIGGELFF
TRBJ1-5	TRBV27	NA	16	CASSQGTGLSNQPQHF
TRBJ2-2	TRBV19	NA	18	CASSIAGMAAANTGELFF
TRBJ2-2	TRBV5-8	NA	15	CASSPQGTNTGELFF
TRBJ1-6	TRBV25-1	NA	15	CASSGSGIYNSPLHF
TRBJ1-5	TRBV6-6	NA	14	CASNLPASNQPQHF
TRBJ1-1	TRBV10-3	NA	13	CAISGTGNTEAFF